This is a list of T cell receptor beta chains from one sample in a study of early T cells in non-severe SARS-CoV-2 infection. TCRdb analysed the 5' RACE reads with MiXCR anew, one entry per CDR3 protein. The table has tens of thousands of distinct CDR3 sequences, roughly 5.2% seen once; the top ten hold approximately 3.6%. The specimen was whole blood. Every receptor here comes from an adult who was a healthcare worker with PCR-confirmed SARS-CoV-2 infection or an uninfected control (not recorded which). The CDR3 runs from the conserved cysteine through the conserved F or W. The order of the fields is V gene, clone size, D gene, J gene, CDR3 protein, CDR3 DNA. A D gene is named only where the DNA matches it firmly. Size values are once, few and many counts, or a class for expanded clones, and some rows have none.

>TRBV3-1|few|TRBD2|TRBJ2-5
CASSQVPSGSETQYF
TGTGCCAGCAGCCAAGTGCCTAGCGGGAGTGAGACCCAGTACTTC
>TRBV7-2|many|TRBD2|TRBJ2-1
CASSLRTSGNNEQFF
TGTGCCAGCAGCTTGAGGACTAGCGGAAACAATGAGCAGTTCTTC
>TRBV6-2/TRBV6-3|.|.|TRBJ2-1
CASSQWGGPFF
TGTGCCAGCAGTCAATGGGGGGGGCCGTTCTTC
>TRBV11-2|many|.|TRBJ2-1
CASSAHNEQFF
TGTGCCAGCAGCGCACACAATGAGCAGTTCTTC
>TRBV4-3|medium-sized|TRBD1|TRBJ1-6
CASSQDRGQASGAPLHF
TGCGCCAGCAGCCAAGACCGGGGACAGGCATCCGGAGCACCCCTCCACTTT
>TRBV4-3|many|.|TRBJ1-1
CASSQDMGHYFMNTEAFF
TGCGCCAGCAGCCAAGACATGGGACATTATTTCATGAACACTGAAGCTTTCTTT
>TRBV12-2|many|.|TRBJ1-5
CASRLGRGPRTQSGNQPQHF
TGTGCAAGTCGCTTAGGACGTGGCCCCCGGACGCAAAGCGGCAATCAGCCCCAGCATTTT
>TRBV12-3/TRBV12-4|medium-sized|TRBD2|TRBJ2-3
CASSQLAASTDTQYF
TGTGCCAGCAGCCAGCTAGCGGCTAGCACAGATACGCAGTATTTT
>TRBV12-5|few|TRBD1|TRBJ1-1
CASGLLGGDVAEAFF
TGTGCTAGTGGTTTGTTAGGGGGCGATGTAGCTGAAGCTTTCTTT
>TRBV28|many|.|TRBJ2-1
CASTRGPGTYQFF
TGTGCCAGCACCCGGGGTCCAGGGACCTATCAGTTCTTC
>TRBV7-9|many|TRBD2|TRBJ2-1
CASSLGRSSGSYEQFF
TGTGCCAGCAGCTTAGGTCGGTCTAGCGGGAGCTATGAGCAGTTCTTC
>TRBV12-3/TRBV12-4|.|.|TRBJ2-1
CASSLLGSGYNEQFF
TGTGCCAGCAGTCTGCTAGGCTCGGGCTACAATGAGCAGTTCTTC
>TRBV18|many|.|TRBJ1-1
CASSPRAGRNTEAFF
TGTGCCAGCTCACCACGTGCAGGGCGAAACACTGAAGCTTTCTTT
>TRBV11-2|.|TRBD2|TRBJ2-1
CASSFVGLAGEEQFF
TGTGCCAGCAGCTTCGTCGGACTAGCGGGAGAAGAGCAGTTCTTC
>TRBV12-5|.|TRBD1|TRBJ2-5
CASGPDRGYTQETQYF
TGTGCTAGTGGTCCAGACAGGGGCTACACCCAAGAGACCCAGTACTTC
>TRBV12-3/TRBV12-4|many|.|TRBJ2-5
CASSSGGWETQYF
TGTGCCAGCAGTTCTGGCGGGTGGGAGACCCAGTACTTC
>TRBV28|.|.|TRBJ1-4
CVSRRDENEKLFF
TGTGTCAGCAGAAGGGACGAGAATGAAAAACTGTTTTTT
>TRBV6-2/TRBV6-3|.|.|TRBJ2-1
CASSGGASYNEQFF
TGTGCCAGCAGTGGTGGAGCTTCCTACAATGAGCAGTTCTTC
>TRBV20-1|few|TRBD2|TRBJ2-1
CSARGSTSGSLNEQFF
TGCAGTGCTAGAGGGTCGACTAGCGGGAGTCTCAATGAGCAGTTCTTC
>TRBV6-2/TRBV6-3|.|TRBD1|TRBJ1-2
CASSRGQADGYTF
TGTGCCAGCAGTCGGGGACAGGCGGATGGCTACACCTTC
>TRBV9|many|TRBD1|TRBJ2-6
CASSPTGGLSSGANVLTF
TGTGCCAGCAGCCCGACAGGGGGCCTCAGCTCTGGGGCCAACGTCCTGACTTTC
>TRBV6-5|many|.|TRBJ1-1
CASSYGVNQRTEAFF
TGTGCCAGCAGTTACGGCGTAAACCAGCGGACTGAAGCTTTCTTT
>TRBV7-9|many|TRBD2|TRBJ2-7
CASSSRLAIGSEQYF
TGTGCCAGCAGCTCTAGACTAGCGATAGGGAGCGAGCAGTACTTC
>TRBV5-1|many|TRBD1|TRBJ1-1
CASSLGTGAGNTEAFF
TGCGCCAGCAGCTTGGGGACAGGGGCCGGGAACACTGAAGCTTTCTTT
>TRBV27|few|TRBD1|TRBJ2-7
CASSLYRTGGNEQYF
TGTGCCAGCAGTTTATATCGGACAGGGGGTAACGAGCAGTACTTC
>TRBV27|.|.|TRBJ1-6
CASTFRVLGNSPLHF
TGTGCCAGCACCTTCAGGGTCCTAGGGAATTCACCCCTCCACTTT
>TRBV10-1|.|TRBD2|TRBJ2-1
CASSDGGGSYNEQFF
TGCGCCAGCAGTGATGGGGGGGGATCCTACAATGAGCAGTTCTTC
>TRBV11-2|many|.|TRBJ1-1
CASSPPGRTEAFF
TGTGCCAGCAGCCCACCAGGCCGCACTGAAGCTTTCTTT
>TRBV27|many|.|TRBJ1-5
CASSVVGGGQPQHF
TGTGCCAGCAGTGTAGTGGGGGGAGGGCAGCCCCAGCATTTT
>TRBV20-1|many|TRBD2|TRBJ2-3
CSARLAGGPDTQYF
TGCAGTGCTAGATTAGCGGGAGGTCCAGATACGCAGTATTTT
>TRBV11-2|many|.|TRBJ2-7
CASSLLRSYEQYF
TGTGCCAGCAGCTTACTGCGCTCCTACGAGCAGTACTTC
>TRBV7-7|few|TRBD1|TRBJ2-5
CASSPGTGGKETQYF
TGTGCCAGCAGCCCCGGGACAGGGGGCAAAGAGACCCAGTACTTC
>TRBV29-1|many|TRBD1|TRBJ2-5
CSVWDRGLETQYF
TGCAGCGTTTGGGACAGGGGGCTGGAGACCCAGTACTTC
>TRBV28|many|.|TRBJ1-2
CASCEDSRSVRYGYTF
TGTGCCAGCTGCGAAGATTCCCGGTCGGTACGCTATGGCTACACCTTC
>TRBV24-1|many|.|TRBJ2-5
CATSDEQETQYF
TGTGCCACCAGTGATGAACAAGAGACCCAGTACTTC
>TRBV20-1|many|.|TRBJ2-2
CSAQPQGFSTGELFF
TGCAGTGCCCAACCCCAGGGGTTTTCCACCGGGGAGCTGTTTTTT
>TRBV7-9|few|TRBD2|TRBJ2-5
CASSPWGAGKPQETQYF
TGTGCCAGCAGCCCTTGGGGAGCGGGGAAGCCCCAAGAGACCCAGTACTTC
>TRBV4-3|many|.|TRBJ1-2
CASSQETGYSYGYTF
TGCGCCAGCAGCCAAGAGACGGGATATAGTTATGGCTACACCTTC
>TRBV6-1|few|.|TRBJ2-7
CASSERTASYEQYF
TGTGCCAGCAGTGAAAGGACAGCCTCCTACGAGCAGTACTTC
>TRBV11-2|many|TRBD2|TRBJ2-3
CASSSRGAGITDTQYF
TGTGCCAGCAGCTCGAGGGGAGCGGGAATCACAGATACGCAGTATTTT